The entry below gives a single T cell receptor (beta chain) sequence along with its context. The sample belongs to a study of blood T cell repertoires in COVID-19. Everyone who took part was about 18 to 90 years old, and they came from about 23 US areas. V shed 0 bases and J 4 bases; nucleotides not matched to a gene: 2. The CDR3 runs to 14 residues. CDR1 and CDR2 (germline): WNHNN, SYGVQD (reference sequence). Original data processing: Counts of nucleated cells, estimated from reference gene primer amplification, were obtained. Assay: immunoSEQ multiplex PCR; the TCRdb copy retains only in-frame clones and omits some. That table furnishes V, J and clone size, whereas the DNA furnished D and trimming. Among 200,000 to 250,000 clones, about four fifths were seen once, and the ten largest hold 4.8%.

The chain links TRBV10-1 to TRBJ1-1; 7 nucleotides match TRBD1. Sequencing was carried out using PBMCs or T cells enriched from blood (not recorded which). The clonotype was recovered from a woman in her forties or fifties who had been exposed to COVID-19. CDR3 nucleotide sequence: TGCGCCAGCAGTGAGTCACAGGGGTTCACTGAAGCTTTCTTT. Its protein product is CASSESQGFTEAFF.